What follows describes a single TCR beta chain. What it binds is unknown. This CDR3 is 11 amino acids long. Deletions cut 5 bases from V and 4 bases from J, with 7 bases between. CDR1 and CDR2 (germline): SGHDT, YYEEEE. This entry belongs to a study of cytomegalovirus exposure and HLA in healthy donors. Study-level results: According to a later analysis, donors in an Asian-associated ancestry cluster reportedly had fewer N-insertions than the approximately 730-donor mean. Researchers reportedly found TCR beta sequences accurately predicted most subjects' HLA-A and HLA-B alleles. DRB1 showed the most TCR associations and HLA-C the fewest in a later analysis, as rates varied by HLA locus. With later analysis, a missense DCLRE1C variant became linked to TCR beta V- and J-gene trimming.

The PCR was carried out with 60 Vbeta primers and 13 Jbeta primers. Sequencing used immunoSEQ multiplex PCR; TCRdb keeps in-frame clones, though not all of them. The sample carries 180,000 or so clones, 82% recorded once. This sequence joins TRBV5-6 and TRBJ2-7, with no clear D. This TCR derives from a woman in her fifties or sixties in good health and CMV-seropositive. Sequences were obtained from PBMCs. The DNA for the CDR3 is TGTGCCAGCAGTATCCAGTACGAGCAGTACTTC. The encoded protein is CASSIQYEQYF.